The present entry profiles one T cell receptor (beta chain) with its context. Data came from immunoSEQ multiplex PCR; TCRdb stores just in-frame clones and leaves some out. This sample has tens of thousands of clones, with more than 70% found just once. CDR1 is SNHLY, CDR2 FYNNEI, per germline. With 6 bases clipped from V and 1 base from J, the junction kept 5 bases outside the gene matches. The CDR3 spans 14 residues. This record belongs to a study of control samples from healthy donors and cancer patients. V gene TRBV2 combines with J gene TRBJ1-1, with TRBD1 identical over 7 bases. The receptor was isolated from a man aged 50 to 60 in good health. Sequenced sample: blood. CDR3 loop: CASRRTGRNTEAFF. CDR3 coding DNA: TGTGCCAGCAGACGGACAGGCCGGAACACTGAAGCTTTCTTT.